The clone carrying this T cell receptor beta chain was seen many times. Its antigen is undetermined. The authors' processing: To classify distant metastasis in papillary thyroid cancer, a model was built from CDR3 differences across clinicopathological groups. TCRdb re-processed the PCR reads through MiXCR. TCRdb, not the authors, supplied the V and J calls. This sample has 60,000 to 85,000 clones, with around 19% found just once. This specimen belongs to a study of metastatic and nonmetastatic thyroid tumors. Study information: Repertoires from malignant and benign thyroid patients were compared across blood and tumor or nodule tissue.

Thyroid surgery was performed in patients who had received no treatment beforehand. Whole-study results and caveats: A significant increase in TCR beta diversity was reportedly seen in malignant thyroid tumors relative to benign nodules, in blood and tumor.

The CDR3 spans 15 residues. Germline-derived CDR1 and CDR2 are MGHRA and YSYEKL. V was trimmed by 3 bases and J by 3 bases, leaving 15 bases between them. Sequencing was done on a sample of blood. The sequence was obtained from a female donor with papillary thyroid cancer or a benign thyroid nodule (not recorded which). Some clones in this sample may be carry-over from other donors' samples. The chain employs TRBV4-1 and TRBJ2-7; D uncertain. The CDR3 region is CASSQSLQPVYEQYF. CDR3 bases: TGCGCCAGCAGCCAGAGCCTCCAACCGGTCTACGAGCAGTACTTC.